Sequencing of this T cell receptor beta chain was carried out in a study of cytomegalovirus exposure and HLA in healthy donors. The CDR3 has 13 amino acids. With 10 bases removed from V and 0 bases from J, the gap between germline ends came to 9 bases. Looked up from germline, CDR1 is MNHNS and CDR2 is SASEGT. Points on this clone: Its antigen is unknown.

Both 60 Vbeta primers and 13 Jbeta primers went into the PCR. Assay used: immunoSEQ multiplex PCR; TCRdb lists only in-frame clones, some missing. The table has under 200,000 clones, 60% to 80% seen once. Study-level results: High sensitivity and specificity were reportedly achieved when the classifier diagnosed cytomegalovirus status.

Sequencing used PBMCs. This clonotype was sampled from a woman between 40 and 50 years old in good health and CMV-seropositive. V and J are TRBV6-1 and TRBJ2-2; D is uncertain. This CDR3 reads CAITAPNTGELFF. CDR3 bases: TGTGCCATCACAGCACCGAACACCGGGGAGCTGTTTTTT.